This T cell receptor (beta chain) appears in the sequencing data of a study of T cells expressing NK-cell markers. About the research overall: Of eight sequenced donors, seven were HCMV-seropositive and one HCMV-seronegative.

Comments on this clonotype: What it binds is not known.

With UMIs, 5'RACE template switching was used to make TCR beta cDNA. TCRdb re-called the 5' RACE reads and catalogs CDR3 proteins one per entry, DNA excluded. Its clone listing holds about 430,000 distinct CDR3 sequences. This CDR3 region has 17 residues. CDR1 and CDR2 (germline): MNHEY, SVGEGT. Overall study findings and caveats: In over 5 donors, dominant CD3+CD56+NKG2C+ clonotypes ranked among the top 10 CD8+ clonotypes.

Sample: blood T cells: a sorted CD56 or NKG2C T cell subset, CD4+ or CD8+ T cells, or bulk PBMC T cells (not recorded which). The origin of this receptor is a woman between 50 and 59 years old in good health. The chain combines TRBV6-2 or TRBV6-3 with TRBJ2-7; TCRdb's D call, TRBD1, is unchecked because there is no DNA. The CDR3: CASSYIPRGPHVYEQYF.